Sequencing of this T cell receptor beta chain was carried out in a study of T cells in Graves' hyperthyroidism and ophthalmopathy. Findings of the study overall: Within blood appeared most thyroid clonotypes that had expanded above 0.001.

This clonotype appeared a few times. Its antigen is still unknown. Amplification yielded TCR beta CDR3 regions, with RNA transcripts as the source. Primed by the HTBI set, a first-round RT-PCR was run on the TCR CDR3. TCRdb ran MiXCR on the multiplex PCR reads and lists one entry per CDR3 protein. The sample has about 640,000 distinct CDR3 sequences; 20% to 25% are singletons. At least 3 on the Clinical Activity Score was recorded for ophthalmopathy patients, who also had NOSPECS grade at least 4 and duration under 3 months. The sequenced material came from blood. The sequence came from a man under 40 with Graves' ophthalmopathy.

The CDR3 DNA is TGTGCCAGCAGCCAAGAAGGAGGGGTTTTCTCCTACGAGCAGTACTTC. It translates to CASSQEGGVFSYEQYF. This chain links TRBV3-1 with TRBJ2-7; possibly TRBD2 for D (6 bases). The germline CDR1 and CDR2 sequences are LGHDT and YNNKEL (reference sequence). The ends were cut back, 0 bases at V and 0 bases at J, with 12 bases in the middle. The CDR3 is 16 amino acids.